Listed below are T cell receptor beta chains from one sample, sequenced in a study of T-cell reconstitution after alpha-beta-depleted transplantation in children. Using its own MiXCR run on the PCR reads, TCRdb lists one record per CDR3 protein. The sample has about 580,000 distinct CDR3 sequences; roughly 23% are singletons. This specimen consisted of PBMCs, mostly from graft donor cells, obtained 360 days after TCRalphabeta/CD19-depleted stem cell transplant. These receptors all come from a boy in the first two years of life who had a stem cell transplant for acute myeloid leukemia, so the T cells may come from the graft donor. CDR3s include the opening cysteine and the closing phenylalanine or tryptophan. D genes are given only for firm matches. Clone size is shown for a subset of rows, as once, few, many or a class of expanded clone.

TGCAGCGTCGATGAGAACACTGAAGCTTTCTTT	CSVDENTEAFF	TRBV29-1	TRBJ1-1	few	-
TGTGCCAGCAGTCGTGACGACAGGTACAATGAGCAGTTCTTC	CASSRDDRYNEQFF	TRBV12-3/TRBV12-4	TRBJ2-1	few	-
TGCAGCGTCCCCGACAGGGGGCTTGAGCAGTTCTTC	CSVPDRGLEQFF	TRBV29-1	TRBJ2-1	few	TRBD1
TGCGCCAGCAGCGACGGGCTACAGGGAGAAAAGACCCAGTACTTC	CASSDGLQGEKTQYF	TRBV5-1	TRBJ2-5	once	-
TGTGCCAGCAGTTACGGGACGGAACACACTGAAGCTTTCTTT	CASSYGTEHTEAFF	TRBV6-5	TRBJ1-1	few	-
TGTGCCAGCAGCCCTGGGGGGCCAGGGAATGAGCAGTTCTTC	CASSPGGPGNEQFF	TRBV28	TRBJ2-1	many	-
TGTGCCACCCAAGAATTTGTTACCTACAATGAGCAGTTCTTC	CATQEFVTYNEQFF	TRBV5-6	TRBJ2-1	-	-
TGTGCCAGCAGCTCCAGCCCTACCATTTCCTACGAGCAGTACTTC	CASSSSPTISYEQYF	TRBV6-1	TRBJ2-7	few	-
TGCAGTGCTCAAACAGGGAATTCACCCCTCCACTTT	CSAQTGNSPLHF	TRBV20-1	TRBJ1-6	-	-
TGTGCCAGCAGCTTAGAGGCTACGGGCTATGAGCAGTTCTTC	CASSLEATGYEQFF	TRBV7-9	TRBJ2-1	-	-
TGTGCCAGCAGTTACTGGGACGAGGGTACAGCTAACTATGGCTACACCTTC	CASSYWDEGTANYGYTF	TRBV6-5	TRBJ1-2	-	-
TGCATCACAAGGCAGGGGATGGCCACCGGGGAGCTGTTTTTT	CITRQGMATGELFF	TRBV5-1	TRBJ2-2	many	-
TGCAGTGCTGGGACAGTTGGAGAGACCCAGTACTTC	CSAGTVGETQYF	TRBV20-1	TRBJ2-5	few	TRBD1
TGCGCCAGCAGCCAACCCGGGGCCCTCCGAGAGCAGTACTTC	CASSQPGALREQYF	TRBV4-1	TRBJ2-7	few	-
TGTGCCAGCAGTTACCGGGTCGGGGGGGATGAGACCCAGTACTTC	CASSYRVGGDETQYF	TRBV6-5	TRBJ2-5	few	TRBD2
TGTGCCATCAGTGAGTCGAGGGTCTACGAGCAGTACTTC	CAISESRVYEQYF	TRBV10-3	TRBJ2-7	-	-
TGCAGCGTTGACGGACAGCGATTCTACAATGAGCAGTTCTTC	CSVDGQRFYNEQFF	TRBV29-1	TRBJ2-1	many	-
TGTGCCAGCAGTTATAGATTGGTAGATACGCAGTATTTT	CASSYRLVDTQYF	TRBV6-5	TRBJ2-3	few	-
TGCAGTGCCTCAATACAGGGGAGTTTCCTCTATGGCTACACCTTC	CSASIQGSFLYGYTF	TRBV20-1	TRBJ1-2	few	TRBD1
TGTGCCAGCAGTGAGCCCGGGACAATGAGGGACGGGGAGCTGTTTTTT	CASSEPGTMRDGELFF	TRBV25-1	TRBJ2-2	few	-
TGCAGTGCTAGTACTCCTGCCCGACTAGCCGGAAGTAATGAGCAGTTCTTC	CSASTPARLAGSNEQFF	TRBV20-1	TRBJ2-1	many	TRBD2
TGCAGTGCTAGAATACAGGGGGCTGGAAATTCACCCCTCCACTTT	CSARIQGAGNSPLHF	TRBV20-1	TRBJ1-6	few	TRBD1
TGCAGTGCTAAACGAGGGGGAGGGCGGTTAGAAAAACTGTTTTTT	CSAKRGGGRLEKLFF	TRBV20-1	TRBJ1-4	-	-
TGTGCCAGCAGCTTAGCAAGGATCACAGATACGCAGTATTTT	CASSLARITDTQYF	TRBV11-2	TRBJ2-3	once	-
TGCAGTGCTAGTCGCCGACAGGGGGGTTATGGCTACACCTTC	CSASRRQGGYGYTF	TRBV20-1	TRBJ1-2	few	TRBD1
TGTGCCAGCAGCCCGGGGCCCCATCAGCCCCAGCATTTT	CASSPGPHQPQHF	TRBV28	TRBJ1-5	many	-
TGTGCCAGCAGTTTATATCAGGGATCCTACGAGCAGTACTTC	CASSLYQGSYEQYF	TRBV27	TRBJ2-7	few	-
TGTGCCAGCAGTTACGCGGGGACAGGGGGTCCCTACGAGCAGTACTTC	CASSYAGTGGPYEQYF	TRBV6-2/TRBV6-3	TRBJ2-7	few	TRBD1
TGCAGTGCTAGTGATAGGGGCTTAAACACCGGGGAGCTGTTTTTT	CSASDRGLNTGELFF	TRBV20-1	TRBJ2-2	few	-
TGTGCCATCAGTGATTCCGCTCTCGGGGGGACTAGCGGGTCGACCTACAATGAGCAGTTCTTC	CAISDSALGGTSGSTYNEQFF	TRBV10-3	TRBJ2-1	once	TRBD2
TGTGCCAGCAGTCTACGACAGCTGACCTACAATGAGCAGTTCTTC	CASSLRQLTYNEQFF	TRBV12-3/TRBV12-4	TRBJ2-1	many	-
TGTGCCATCAGTGCCAGGACTAGCGGGGGGATGGATGAGCAGTTCTTC	CAISARTSGGMDEQFF	TRBV10-3	TRBJ2-1	few	TRBD2
TGTGCCAGCAGCGCCGGGACAGGACCCTACGAGCAGTACTTC	CASSAGTGPYEQYF	TRBV12-3/TRBV12-4	TRBJ2-7	few	TRBD1
TGTGCCAGCAGGAACCTAGCGGGGAGCACAGATACGCAGTATTTT	CASRNLAGSTDTQYF	TRBV12-3/TRBV12-4	TRBJ2-3	-	TRBD2
TGTGCCAGCACGGAGACAGGGGATGGCTACACCTTC	CASTETGDGYTF	TRBV6-1	TRBJ1-2	few	TRBD1
TGTGCCAGCAGGATACAGGGGGGGGCTGGAAACACCATATATTTT	CASRIQGGAGNTIYF	TRBV6-1	TRBJ1-3	few	TRBD1
TGTGCCAGCACCCAATTTCAAGGGACCGGGGAGCTGTTTTTT	CASTQFQGTGELFF	TRBV3-1	TRBJ2-2	-	-
TGTGCCACCAGTAGAAAGGGTACGAATCAGCCCCAGCATTTT	CATSRKGTNQPQHF	TRBV15	TRBJ1-5	-	-
TGCAGCGTGAGCTTACAGGTAATGAACACTGAAGCTTTCTTT	CSVSLQVMNTEAFF	TRBV29-1	TRBJ1-1	few	-
TGTGCCACCAGCAGAGATCTAGGGGTGGAAGAGACCCAGTACTTC	CATSRDLGVEETQYF	TRBV15	TRBJ2-5	few	-
TGTGCCATCAGTGAGTCTGAGACAGGGTACAATGAGCAGTTCTTC	CAISESETGYNEQFF	TRBV10-3	TRBJ2-1	many	TRBD1
TGTGCCACCAGCAGCCAGAACTATGTCTACACCTTC	CATSSQNYVYTF	TRBV15	TRBJ1-2	-	-
TGTGCCAGCAGTGAAGTGGGTGGGGCTGAAGCTTTCTTT	CASSEVGGAEAFF	TRBV2	TRBJ1-1	many	-
TGTGCCAGCAGTTTATCGCGCGGGGGCTCGCCCACCGGGGAGCTGTTTTTT	CASSLSRGGSPTGELFF	TRBV27	TRBJ2-2	few	-
TGTGCCAGCAGTTACTCACGGACAGGCGTACGGGAGCAGTACTTC	CASSYSRTGVREQYF	TRBV6-5	TRBJ2-7	-	TRBD1
TGCAGTGCTAGATTAGGGTCTGGCGAGCAGTACTTC	CSARLGSGEQYF	TRBV20-1	TRBJ2-7	few	-
TGTGCCAGCAGCGCAACTAGCGGCTCTAATAAGAACACCGGGGAGCTGTTTTTT	CASSATSGSNKNTGELFF	TRBV11-1	TRBJ2-2	few	TRBD2
TGCGCCAGCAGCTTGTTTCAGGGGGCCTCCTACAATGAGCAGTTCTTC	CASSLFQGASYNEQFF	TRBV5-1	TRBJ2-1	-	TRBD1
TGCGCCAGCAGCCGGGGGGGGATCGACGGCTACACCTTC	CASSRGGIDGYTF	TRBV5-1	TRBJ1-2	-	-